This T cell receptor (beta chain) came from a study of T cell repertoires in cytomegalovirus infection. Overall study: The public TCR beta signatures pointed to both CMV infection and matching HLA type.

TCRdb called the reads again in MiXCR, with one record for every CDR3 protein. This sample has 200,000 to 300,000 distinct CDR3 sequences, with roughly 13% found just once. The V gene lost 4 bases and the J gene lost 10 bases, with 12 bases spanning the gap. Looked up from germline, CDR1 is SGHKS and CDR2 is YYEKEE (reference sequence). CDR3 length: 12 amino acids. Of note for this clonotype: As yet, its antigen is unknown.

Study findings and constraints: CMV-specific HLA-C-restricted TCR beta clonotypes dominated the ex vivo response.

This sequence joins TRBV5-5 and TRBJ2-1; D is uncertain. The specimen sequenced was PBMCs. The TCR comes from a human donor in good health (CMV status not recorded). Some clones in this sample may be carry-over from other donors' samples. This chain's CDR3 is CASSAPAREQFF. The CDR3 DNA follows: TGTGCCAGCAGCGCCCCCGCCCGCGAGCAGTTCTTC.